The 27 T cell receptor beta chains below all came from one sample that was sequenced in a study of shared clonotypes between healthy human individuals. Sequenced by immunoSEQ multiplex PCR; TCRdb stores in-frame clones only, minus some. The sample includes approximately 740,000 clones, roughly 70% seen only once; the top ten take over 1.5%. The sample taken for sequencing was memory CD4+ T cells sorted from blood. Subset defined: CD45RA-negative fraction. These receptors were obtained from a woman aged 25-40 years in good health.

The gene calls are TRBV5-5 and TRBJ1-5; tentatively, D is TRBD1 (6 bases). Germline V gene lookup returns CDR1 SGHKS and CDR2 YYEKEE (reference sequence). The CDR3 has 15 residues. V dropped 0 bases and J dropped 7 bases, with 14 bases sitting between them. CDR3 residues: CASSLAGGRRQPQHF. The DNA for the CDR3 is TGTGCCAGCAGCTTGGCGGGGGGGCGCAGGCAGCCCCAGCATTTT.

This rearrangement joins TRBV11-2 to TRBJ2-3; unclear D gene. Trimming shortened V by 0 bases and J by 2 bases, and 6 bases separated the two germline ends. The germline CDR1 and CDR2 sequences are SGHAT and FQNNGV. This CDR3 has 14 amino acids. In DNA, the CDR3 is TGTGCCAGCAGCTTAGACTACTACACAGATACGCAGTATTTT. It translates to CASSLDYYTDTQYF.

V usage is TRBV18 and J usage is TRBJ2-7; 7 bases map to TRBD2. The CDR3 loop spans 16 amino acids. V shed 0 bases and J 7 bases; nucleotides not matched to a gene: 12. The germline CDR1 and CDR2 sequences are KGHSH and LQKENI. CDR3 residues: CASSPPSSGPRGEQYF. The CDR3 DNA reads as TGTGCCAGCTCACCACCTTCTAGCGGCCCTAGAGGGGAGCAGTACTTC.

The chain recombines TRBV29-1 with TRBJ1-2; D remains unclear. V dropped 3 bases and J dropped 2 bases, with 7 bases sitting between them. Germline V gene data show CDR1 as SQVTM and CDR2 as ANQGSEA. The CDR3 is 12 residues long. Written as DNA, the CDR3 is TGCAGCGTTGACGAATCAAACTATGGCTACACCTTC. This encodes CSVDESNYGYTF.

CDR3 loop: CASSLATVPNEQFF. The CDR3 bases are TGTGCCAGCAGCTTGGCCACCGTCCCAAATGAGCAGTTCTTC. The rearrangement uses TRBV7-9 and TRBJ2-1; D ambiguous. Germline values: CDR1 SEHNR, CDR2 FQNEAQ (reference sequence). Trimming pared 3 bases from V and 7 bases from J, leaving 13 bases between. This CDR3 comprises 14 residues. The whole variable domain, remainder taken from reference TRBV7-9 and TRBJ2-1, is DTGVSQNPRHKITKRGQNVTFRCDPISEHNRLYWYRQTLGQGPEFLTYFQNEAQLEKSRLLSDRFSAERPKGSFSTLEIQRTEQGDSAMYLCASSLATVPNEQFFGPGTRLTVL.

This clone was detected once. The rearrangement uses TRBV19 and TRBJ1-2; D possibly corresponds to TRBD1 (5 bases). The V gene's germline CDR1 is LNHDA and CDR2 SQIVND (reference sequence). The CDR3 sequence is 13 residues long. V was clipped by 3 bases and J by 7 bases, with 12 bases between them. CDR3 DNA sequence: TGTGCCAGTAGTATCGGGGCATCACGTGGCTACACCTTC. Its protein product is CASSIGASRGYTF.

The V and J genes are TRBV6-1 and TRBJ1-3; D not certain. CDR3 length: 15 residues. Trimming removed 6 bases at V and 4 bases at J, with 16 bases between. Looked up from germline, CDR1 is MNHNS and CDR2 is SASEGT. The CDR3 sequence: CASRRETVSGNTIYF. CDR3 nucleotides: TGTGCCAGCAGGAGAGAAACAGTGTCAGGAAACACCATATATTTT.

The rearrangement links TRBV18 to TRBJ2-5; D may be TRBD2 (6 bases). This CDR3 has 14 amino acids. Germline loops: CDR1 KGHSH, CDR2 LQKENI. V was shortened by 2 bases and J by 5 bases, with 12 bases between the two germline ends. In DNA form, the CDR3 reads TGTGCCAGCTCACCAGGGGGGTCCCGGGAGACCCAGTACTTC. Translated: CASSPGGSRETQYF.

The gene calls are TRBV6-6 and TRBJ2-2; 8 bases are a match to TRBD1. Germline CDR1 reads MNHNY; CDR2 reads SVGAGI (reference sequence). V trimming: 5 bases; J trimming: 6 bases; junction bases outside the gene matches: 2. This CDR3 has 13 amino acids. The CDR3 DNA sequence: TGTGCCAGCAGTCAGGACAGGGCCGGGGAGCTGTTTTTT. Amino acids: CASSQDRAGELFF.

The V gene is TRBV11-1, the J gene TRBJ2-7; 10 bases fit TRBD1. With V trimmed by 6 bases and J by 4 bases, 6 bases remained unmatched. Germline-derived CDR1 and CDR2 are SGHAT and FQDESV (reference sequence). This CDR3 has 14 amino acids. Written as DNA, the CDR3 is TGTGCCAGCAGTTCGGACAGGGGGTCGTACGAGCAGTACTTC. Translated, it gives CASSSDRGSYEQYF.

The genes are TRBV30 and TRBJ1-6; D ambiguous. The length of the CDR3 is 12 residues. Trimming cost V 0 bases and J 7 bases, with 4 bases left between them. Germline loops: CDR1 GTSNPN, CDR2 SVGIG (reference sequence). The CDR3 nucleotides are TGTGCCTGGAGTGTAGGGAATTCACCCCTCCACTTT. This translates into CAWSVGNSPLHF.

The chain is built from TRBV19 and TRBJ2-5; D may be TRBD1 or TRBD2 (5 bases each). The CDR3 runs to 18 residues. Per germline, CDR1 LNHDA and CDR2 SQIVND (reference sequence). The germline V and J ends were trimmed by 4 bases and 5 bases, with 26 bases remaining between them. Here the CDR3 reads CASSNHRDGPGMLETQYF. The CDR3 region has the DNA TGTGCCAGTAGTAACCACCGGGACGGCCCGGGGATGTTGGAGACCCAGTACTTC.

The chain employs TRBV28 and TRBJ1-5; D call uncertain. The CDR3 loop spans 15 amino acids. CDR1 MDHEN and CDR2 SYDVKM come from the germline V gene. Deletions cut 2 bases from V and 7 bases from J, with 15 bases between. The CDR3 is CASSLPKVLGQPQHF. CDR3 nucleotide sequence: TGTGCCAGCAGTTTACCGAAAGTACTAGGGCAGCCCCAGCATTTT. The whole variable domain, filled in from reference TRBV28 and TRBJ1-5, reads DVKVTQSSRYLVKRTGEKVFLECVQDMDHENMFWYRQDPGLGLRLIYFSYDVKMKEKGDIPEGYSVSREKKERFSLILESASTNQTSMYLCASSLPKVLGQPQHFGDGTRLSIL.

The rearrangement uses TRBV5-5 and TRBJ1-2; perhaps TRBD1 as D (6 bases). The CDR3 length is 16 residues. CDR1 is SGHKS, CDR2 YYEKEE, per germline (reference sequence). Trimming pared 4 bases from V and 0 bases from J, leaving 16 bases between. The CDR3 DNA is TGTGCCAGCAGCCGGGGGCAGAACTTAGCTAACTATGGCTACACCTTC. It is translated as CASSRGQNLANYGYTF. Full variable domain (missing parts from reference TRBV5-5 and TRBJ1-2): DAGVTQSPTHLIKTRGQQVTLRCSPISGHKSVSWYQQVLGQGPQFIFQYYEKEERGRGNFPDRFSARQFPNYSSELNVNALLLGDSALYLCASSRGQNLANYGYTFGSGTRLTVV.

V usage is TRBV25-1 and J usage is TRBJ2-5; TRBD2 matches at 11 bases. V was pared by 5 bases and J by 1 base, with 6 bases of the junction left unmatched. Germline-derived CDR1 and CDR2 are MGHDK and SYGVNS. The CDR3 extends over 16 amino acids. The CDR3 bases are TGTGCCAGCAGTACCGGGACTAGCGGATTCCAAGAGACCCAGTACTTC. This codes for CASSTGTSGFQETQYF.

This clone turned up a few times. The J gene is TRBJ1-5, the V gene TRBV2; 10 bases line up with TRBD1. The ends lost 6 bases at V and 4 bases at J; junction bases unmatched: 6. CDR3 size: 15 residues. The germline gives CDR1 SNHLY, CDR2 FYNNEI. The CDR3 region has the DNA TGTGCCAGCAGCCGGGACAGGGGTCGAAATCAGCCCCAGCATTTT. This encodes CASSRDRGRNQPQHF. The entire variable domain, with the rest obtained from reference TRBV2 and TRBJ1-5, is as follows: EPEVTQTPSHQVTQMGQEVILRCVPISNHLYFYWYRQILGQKVEFLVSFYNNEISEKSEIFDDQFSVERPDGSNFTLKIRSTKLEDSAMYFCASSRDRGRNQPQHFGDGTRLSIL.

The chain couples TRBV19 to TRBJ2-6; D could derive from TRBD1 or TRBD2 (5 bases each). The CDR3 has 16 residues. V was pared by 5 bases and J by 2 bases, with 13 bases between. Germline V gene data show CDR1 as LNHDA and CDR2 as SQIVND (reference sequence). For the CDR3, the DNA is TGTGCCAGTAGTGCCGGGGACGCCACTGGGGCCAACGTCCTGACTTTC. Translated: CASSAGDATGANVLTF. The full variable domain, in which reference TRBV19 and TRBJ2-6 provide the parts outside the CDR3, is DGGITQSPKYLFRKEGQNVTLSCEQNLNHDAMYWYRQDPGQGLRLIYYSQIVNDFQKGDIAEGYSVSREKKESFPLTVTSAQKNPTAFYLCASSAGDATGANVLTFGAGSRLTVL.

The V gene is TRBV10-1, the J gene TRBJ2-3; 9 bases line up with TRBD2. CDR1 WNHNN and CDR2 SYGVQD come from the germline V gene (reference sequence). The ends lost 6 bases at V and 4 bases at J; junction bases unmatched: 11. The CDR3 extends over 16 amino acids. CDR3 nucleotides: TGCGCCAGCAGCCCTGGGGTAGCGGGAGAGCCAGATACGCAGTATTTT. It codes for CASSPGVAGEPDTQYF.

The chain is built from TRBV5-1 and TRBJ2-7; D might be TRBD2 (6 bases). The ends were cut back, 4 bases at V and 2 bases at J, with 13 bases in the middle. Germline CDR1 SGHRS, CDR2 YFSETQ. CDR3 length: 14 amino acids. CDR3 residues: CASSTGTLAYEQYF. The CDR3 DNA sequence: TGCGCCAGCAGCACCGGGACTTTAGCCTACGAGCAGTACTTC.

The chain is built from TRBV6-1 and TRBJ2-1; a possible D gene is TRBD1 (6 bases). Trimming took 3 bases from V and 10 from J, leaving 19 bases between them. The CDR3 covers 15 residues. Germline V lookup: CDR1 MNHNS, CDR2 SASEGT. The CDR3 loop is CASSESHGQFNEQFF. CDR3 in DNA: TGTGCCAGCAGTGAGAGCCACGGACAGTTTAACGAGCAGTTCTTC.

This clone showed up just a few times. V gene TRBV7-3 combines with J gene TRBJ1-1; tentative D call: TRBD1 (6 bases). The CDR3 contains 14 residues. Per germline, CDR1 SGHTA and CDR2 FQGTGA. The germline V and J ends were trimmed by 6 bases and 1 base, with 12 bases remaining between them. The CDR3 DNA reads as TGTGCCAGCAGGCGGGACAATGAGAACACTGAAGCTTTCTTT. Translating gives CASRRDNENTEAFF.

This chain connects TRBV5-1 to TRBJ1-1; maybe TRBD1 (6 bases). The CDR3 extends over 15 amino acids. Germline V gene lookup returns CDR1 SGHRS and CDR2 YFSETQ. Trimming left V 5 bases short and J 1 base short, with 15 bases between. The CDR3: CASRPWTVTNTEAFF. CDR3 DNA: TGCGCCAGCAGACCCTGGACAGTTACGAACACTGAAGCTTTCTTT.

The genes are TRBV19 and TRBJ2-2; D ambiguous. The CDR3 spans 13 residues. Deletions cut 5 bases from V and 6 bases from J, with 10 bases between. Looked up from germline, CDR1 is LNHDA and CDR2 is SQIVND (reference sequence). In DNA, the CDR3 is TGTGCCAGTAGTTTCAGTCCGTCCGGGGAGCTGTTTTTT. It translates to CASSFSPSGELFF.

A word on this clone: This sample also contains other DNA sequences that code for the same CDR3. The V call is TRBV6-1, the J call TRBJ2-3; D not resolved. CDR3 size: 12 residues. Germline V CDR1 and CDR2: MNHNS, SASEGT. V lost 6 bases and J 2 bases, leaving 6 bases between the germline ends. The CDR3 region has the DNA TGTGCCAGCAGCGGCTCCACAGATACGCAGTATTTT. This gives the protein CASSGSTDTQYF.

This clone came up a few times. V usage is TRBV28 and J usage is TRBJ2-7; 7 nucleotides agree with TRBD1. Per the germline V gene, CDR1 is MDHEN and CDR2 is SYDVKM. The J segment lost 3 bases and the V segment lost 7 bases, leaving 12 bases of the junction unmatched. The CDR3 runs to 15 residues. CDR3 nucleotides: TGTGCCAGCAACCCGCAGAGACAGGGAGTCTACGAGCAGTACTTC. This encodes CASNPQRQGVYEQYF.

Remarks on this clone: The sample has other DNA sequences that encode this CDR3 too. As DNA, the CDR3 is TGTGCCAGCAGCTCTGAGACCCAGTACTTC. This translates into CASSSETQYF. The rearrangement uses TRBV7-9 and TRBJ2-5; no clear D gene. V dropped 4 bases and J dropped 5 bases, with 2 bases sitting between them. CDR1 is SEHNR and CDR2 is FQNEAQ in the germline V gene (reference sequence). This CDR3 comprises 10 residues.

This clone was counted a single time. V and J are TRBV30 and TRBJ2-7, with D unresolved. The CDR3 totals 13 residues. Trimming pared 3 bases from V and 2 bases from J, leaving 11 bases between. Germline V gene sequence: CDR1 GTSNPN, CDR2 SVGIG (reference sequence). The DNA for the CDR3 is TGTGCCTGGAGCGTTGGGATTCCCTACGAGCAGTACTTC. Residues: CAWSVGIPYEQYF.